The source of this TCR beta chain is a study of response to subunit inactivated influenza vaccine. Notes on the study in general: The authors suggested that few new T cells are recruited per seasonal influenza vaccination.

As for this clonotype: The target antigen is unknown.

The CDR3 spans 14 residues. V was shortened by 4 bases and J by 13 bases, with 17 bases between the two germline ends. Germline CDR1 KGHSH, CDR2 LQKENI. TCRdb redid the calling of the RT-PCR reads with MiXCR, one entry per CDR3 protein. The sample holds about 520,000 distinct CDR3 sequences, around 25% seen once. The gene calls are TRBV18 and TRBJ1-6; no firm D call. The sequence was obtained from a man aged 45-60 years who received an inactivated influenza vaccine. The sample in question was CD4+ T cells sorted from PBMCs, obtained about 5 days after vaccination. CDR3 region: CASSRNGPSVPLHF. Here the CDR3 DNA reads TGTGCCAGCTCACGAAACGGACCTTCCGTTCCCCTCCACTTT.